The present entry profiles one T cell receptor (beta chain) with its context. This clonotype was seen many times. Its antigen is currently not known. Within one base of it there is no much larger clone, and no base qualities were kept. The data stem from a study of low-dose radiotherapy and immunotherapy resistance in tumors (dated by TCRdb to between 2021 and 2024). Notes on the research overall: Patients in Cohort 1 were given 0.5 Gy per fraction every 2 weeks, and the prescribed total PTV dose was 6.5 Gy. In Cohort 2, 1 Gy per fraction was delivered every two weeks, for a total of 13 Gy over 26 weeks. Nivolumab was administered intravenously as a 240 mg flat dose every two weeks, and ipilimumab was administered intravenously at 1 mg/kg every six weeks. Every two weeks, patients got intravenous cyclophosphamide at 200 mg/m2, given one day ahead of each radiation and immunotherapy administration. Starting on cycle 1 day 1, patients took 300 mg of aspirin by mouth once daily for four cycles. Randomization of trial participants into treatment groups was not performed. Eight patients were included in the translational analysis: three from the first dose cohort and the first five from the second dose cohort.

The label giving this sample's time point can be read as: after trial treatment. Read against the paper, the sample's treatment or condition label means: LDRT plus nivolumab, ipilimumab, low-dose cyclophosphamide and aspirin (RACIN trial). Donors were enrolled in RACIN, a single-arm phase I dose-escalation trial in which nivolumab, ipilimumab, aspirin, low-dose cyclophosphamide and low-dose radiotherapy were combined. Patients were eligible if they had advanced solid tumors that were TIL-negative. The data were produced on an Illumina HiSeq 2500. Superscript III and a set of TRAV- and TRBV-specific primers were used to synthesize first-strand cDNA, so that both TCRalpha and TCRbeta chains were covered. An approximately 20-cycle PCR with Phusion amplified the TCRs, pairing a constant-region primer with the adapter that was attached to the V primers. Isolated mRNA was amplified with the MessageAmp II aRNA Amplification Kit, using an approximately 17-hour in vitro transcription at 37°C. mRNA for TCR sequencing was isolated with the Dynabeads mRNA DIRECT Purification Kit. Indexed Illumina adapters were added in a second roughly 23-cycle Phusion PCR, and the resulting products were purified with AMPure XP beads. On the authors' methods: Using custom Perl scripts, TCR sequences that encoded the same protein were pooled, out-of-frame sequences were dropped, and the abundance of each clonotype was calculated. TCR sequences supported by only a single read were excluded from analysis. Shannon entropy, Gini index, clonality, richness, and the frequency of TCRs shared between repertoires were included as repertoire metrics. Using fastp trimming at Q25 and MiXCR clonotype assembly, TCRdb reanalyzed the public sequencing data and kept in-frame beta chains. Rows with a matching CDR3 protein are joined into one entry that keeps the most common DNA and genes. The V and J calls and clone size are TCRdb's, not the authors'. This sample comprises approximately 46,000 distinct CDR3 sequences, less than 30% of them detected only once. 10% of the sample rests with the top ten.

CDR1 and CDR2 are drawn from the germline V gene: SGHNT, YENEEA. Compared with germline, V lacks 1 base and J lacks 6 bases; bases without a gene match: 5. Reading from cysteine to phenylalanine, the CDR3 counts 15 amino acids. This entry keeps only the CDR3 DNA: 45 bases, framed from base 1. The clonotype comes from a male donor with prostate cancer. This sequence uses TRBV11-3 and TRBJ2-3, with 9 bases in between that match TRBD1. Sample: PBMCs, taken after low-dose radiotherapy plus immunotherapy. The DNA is TGTGCCAGCAGCTTAGGTGGGACAGGGACGGATACGCAGTATTTT. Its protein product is CASSLGGTGTDTQYF.